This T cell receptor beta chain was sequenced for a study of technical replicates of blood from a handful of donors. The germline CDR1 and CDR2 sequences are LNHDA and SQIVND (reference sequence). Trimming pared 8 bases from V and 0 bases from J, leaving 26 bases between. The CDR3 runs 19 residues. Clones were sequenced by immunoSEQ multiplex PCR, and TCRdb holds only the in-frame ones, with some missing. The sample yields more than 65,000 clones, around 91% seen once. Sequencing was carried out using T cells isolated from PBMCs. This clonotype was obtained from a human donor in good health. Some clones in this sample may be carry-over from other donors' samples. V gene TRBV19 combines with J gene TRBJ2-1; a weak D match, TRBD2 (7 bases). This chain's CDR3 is CASGLGAGALGSSYNEQFF. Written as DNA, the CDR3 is TGTGCCAGTGGGTTGGGGGCGGGAGCTCTGGGTAGCTCCTACAATGAGCAGTTCTTC. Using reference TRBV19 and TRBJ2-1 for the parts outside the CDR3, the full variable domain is DGGITQSPKYLFRKEGQNVTLSCEQNLNHDAMYWYRQDPGQGLRLIYYSQIVNDFQKGDIAEGYSVSREKKESFPLTVTSAQKNPTAFYLCASGLGAGALGSSYNEQFFGPGTRLTVL.